A selection of T cell receptor beta chains follows, all from one sample in a study of cytomegalovirus exposure and HLA in healthy donors. Measured with immunoSEQ multiplex PCR; TCRdb has only the in-frame clones, and not every one. The sample contains 60,000 to 70,000 clones, 70% to 85% of which appear only once. The sequenced sample consisted of PBMCs. Receptor source: a woman in her thirties in good health and CMV-seronegative. The conserved cysteine and the conserved F or W are not part of the CDR3 here.

len	v_gene	j_gene	CDR3aa
11	TRBV6-5	TRBJ1-1	ASSWDRNTEAF
14	TRBV9	TRBJ2-5	ASSPGTSGSGETQY
13	TRBV12-5	TRBJ2-7	ASGGGPSGSYEQY
13	TRBV9	TRBJ2-2	ASSVVGQATGELF
9	TRBV20-1	TRBJ2-3	SASGGDTQY
14	TRBV7-2	TRBJ1-2	ASSSPGQGTNYGYT
11	TRBV4-3	TRBJ1-2	ASSQEGRYGYT
10	TRBV9	TRBJ2-7	ASSVEHDEQY
12	TRBV29-1	TRBJ2-3	SVEKQAYTDTQY
12	TRBV18	TRBJ2-5	ASSLDRGMKTQY
13	TRBV5-4	TRBJ2-1	ASSLGTSGVLGQF
10	TRBV11-2	TRBJ1-1	ASSSSGTEAF
13	TRBV19	TRBJ2-1	ASSMMEGTYNEQF
13	TRBV2	TRBJ1-1	ASSERGQGNTEAF
10	TRBV19	TRBJ1-1	ATAPGGTEAF
14	TRBV15	TRBJ1-5	ATSRDGAGNNQPQH
12	TRBV7-9	TRBJ2-1	ASSLASPYNEQF
12	TRBV7-6	TRBJ1-1	ASSPEGGNTEAF
13	TRBV28	TRBJ1-4	ASSTRLGANEKLF
12	TRBV29-1	TRBJ2-1	SVETGTSHIEQF
12	TRBV2	TRBJ1-2	ASNIQGAVYGYT
13	TRBV7-2	TRBJ2-6	ASNRGGYGANVLT
14	TRBV7-8	TRBJ2-1	ASSPLAGVSLNEQF
13	TRBV7-2	TRBJ1-5	ASSPGQGGNQPQH
12	TRBV9	TRBJ1-1	ASSDTGGRTEAF
15	TRBV7-9	TRBJ2-6	ASSSEHQVSGANVLT
12	TRBV5-6	TRBJ1-6	ASRGGQGHSPLH
16	TRBV5-1	TRBJ2-1	ASSESPRDSYSYNEQF
12	TRBV7-2	TRBJ1-2	ASSPSGVSYGYT
14	TRBV4-3	TRBJ2-3	ASSQGASEGVDTQY
12	TRBV25-1	TRBJ2-1	ASSEFDSDNEQF
11	TRBV6-5	TRBJ1-4	ASGRGGDEKLF
10	TRBV29-1	TRBJ1-1	SVLGRNTEAF
13	TRBV7-2	TRBJ1-2	ASSFGPDRANGYT
9	TRBV28	TRBJ2-7	ASSSTYEQY
12	TRBV5-5	TRBJ1-5	ASSWGTGGQPQH
12	TRBV7-2	TRBJ1-4	ASNPQQYNEKLF
13	TRBV6-5	TRBJ2-2	ASSYAGRLTGELF
11	TRBV19	TRBJ2-1	ASSVMRENEQF
12	TRBV14	TRBJ1-1	ASTPPAAAAEAF
12	TRBV19	TRBJ2-3	ASSISDYTDTQY
12	TRBV6-5	TRBJ1-2	ASSWAAANYGYT
13	TRBV6-1	TRBJ1-3	ASSEPPTGGNTIY
13	TRBV5-5	TRBJ1-6	ASSSLGGAGGPLH
12	TRBV5-1	TRBJ2-1	ASTTTRTGNEQF
15	TRBV4-3	TRBJ2-7	ASSQDRTGGDSYEQY
9	TRBV6-1	TRBJ2-5	ASSAKETQY
12	TRBV30	TRBJ2-7	AWTTGTEIYEQY
12	TRBV7-9	TRBJ1-2	SSSTGGLPYGYT
13	TRBV19	TRBJ2-2	ASSTGQGVPGELF
12	TRBV6-5	TRBJ1-4	ASSRGGFNEKLF
12	TRBV30	.	AWSGLAGAYEQY
13	TRBV4-3	TRBJ2-1	ASSQEIRRGNEQF
16	TRBV11-3	TRBJ2-5	ASSLGRRGQGSIETQY
12	TRBV29-1	TRBJ2-6	SVDGSSGANVLT
13	TRBV7-2	TRBJ2-3	ASSLWTRTTDTQY